One sample yielded the 5 T cell receptor beta chains listed below, sequenced in a study of OX40 agonist ivuxolimab in advanced cancers. The protocol used for the library was the immunoSEQ multiplex PCR assay. Entries here come from immuneACCESS through TCRdb and include only in-frame sequences with V and J called. Some clones fail to appear in such tables; in the studies checked, an unresolved V gene covers under half of the shortfall, and the cause of the remainder is unknown. The sample table shows tens of thousands of clones, and approximately 80% are seen once. The ten largest account for approximately 2.8% of the sample. Here the sequenced sample was CD4+ or CD8+ T cells sorted from blood, taken in a trial of the OX40 agonist ivuxolimab. These receptors originate from an adult with an advanced solid tumor such as melanoma, head and neck, liver or kidney cancer.

In this sample, this clone turned up once. The chain recombines TRBV29-1 with TRBJ2-1; D uncertain. The CDR3 covers 13 residues. In germline, CDR1 is SQVTM, CDR2 ANQGSEA. V lost 1 base, J lost 3 bases, and 7 bases lay in between. CDR3 DNA sequence: TGCAGCGTTGAAGGGAGATACTACAATGAGCAGTTCTTC. It codes for CSVEGRYYNEQFF.

The chain combines TRBV15 with TRBJ1-5; 7 nucleotides line up with TRBD1. Germline V gene sequence: CDR1 LNHNV, CDR2 YYDKDF (reference sequence). J lost 6 bases, V lost 0 bases, and 11 bases had no gene match. The CDR3 is 17 amino acids. CDR3 amino acids: CATSRDYPDRASQPQHF. The CDR3 bases are TGTGCCACCAGCAGAGATTACCCCGACAGGGCAAGTCAGCCCCAGCATTTT.

This chain connects TRBV5-1 to TRBJ1-2; unclear D gene. Trimming took off 4 bases at V and 4 bases at J, with 17 bases between the two ends. The CDR3 is 15 residues long. CDR1 and CDR2 from the germline V gene are SGHRS and YFSETQ. CDR3: CASSQPGRGGYGYTF. Written as DNA, the CDR3 is TGCGCCAGCAGCCAGCCCGGGAGAGGAGGCTATGGCTACACCTTC.

The chain carries TRBV10-3 and TRBJ2-5, with D possibly being TRBD1 (5 bases). Germline CDR1 ENHRY, CDR2 SYGVKD. V lost 3 bases to trimming and J lost 5 bases, with 10 bases between them. The CDR3 extends over 13 amino acids. CDR3 residues: CAISDQGLETQYF. The CDR3 DNA reads as TGTGCCATCAGTGATCAGGGCCTGGAGACCCAGTACTTC.

A remark on this clone: Different DNA sequences within this sample yield the same CDR3. The chain is built from TRBV7-2 and TRBJ2-7; D is possibly TRBD2 (7 bases). The CDR3 runs 15 residues. The V and J ends lost 2 bases and 4 bases respectively, with 15 bases between them. Germline V gene sequence: CDR1 SGHTA, CDR2 FQGNSA. For the CDR3, the DNA is TGTGCCAGCAGCTTATCACGGGGGCGGGGGTACGAGCAGTACTTC. Its translation: CASSLSRGRGYEQYF.